This T cell receptor beta chain was captured by sequencing in a study of spatial heterogeneity in lung cancer. Study details: More beta-chain than alpha-chain sequences were consistently detected. For the average unique TCR and UMI combination, more than ten occurrences appeared in raw reads. General study results and limits: Ubiquitous expanded tumor TCRs were observed in blood more at resection than follow-up.

Via MiXCR, TCRdb re-called the 5' RACE reads, giving one row per CDR3 protein. The table lists 90,000 or so distinct CDR3 sequences, over 8.5% of them singletons. In germline, CDR1 is SNHLY, CDR2 FYNNEI. The CDR3 has 14 amino acids. Trimming removed 10 bases at V and 4 bases at J, with 19 bases between. Noted time point: sample taken at primary tumor resection. Whole RNA obtained from tumor, nontumor lung or frozen PBMC underwent sequencing without sorting. With regard to this clonotype: As yet, its antigen is unknown.

The origin of this receptor is a male donor with early-stage non-small cell lung cancer. Specimen: PBMCs, collected at surgery. The chain has TRBV2 and TRBJ2-5; weak D call: TRBD2 (5 bases). CDR3 nucleotides: TGTGCCACCACGGCCAGGATCGGGGTAGAGACCCAGTACTTC. Its translation is CATTARIGVETQYF. Full variable domain (missing parts from reference TRBV2 and TRBJ2-5): EPEVTQTPSHQVTQMGQEVILRCVPISNHLYFYWYRQILGQKVEFLVSFYNNEISEKSEIFDDQFSVERPDGSNFTLKIRSTKLEDSAMYFCATTARIGVETQYFGPGTRLLVL.